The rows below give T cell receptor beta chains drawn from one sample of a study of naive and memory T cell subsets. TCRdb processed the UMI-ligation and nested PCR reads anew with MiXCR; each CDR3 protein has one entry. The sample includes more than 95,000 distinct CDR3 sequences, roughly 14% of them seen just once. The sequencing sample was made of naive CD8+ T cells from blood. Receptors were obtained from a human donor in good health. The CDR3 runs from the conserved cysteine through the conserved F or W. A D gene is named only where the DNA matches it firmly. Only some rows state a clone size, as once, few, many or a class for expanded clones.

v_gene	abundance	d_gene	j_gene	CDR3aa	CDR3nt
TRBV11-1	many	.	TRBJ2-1	CASSFGRAYNEQFF	TGTGCCAGCAGCTTCGGGCGGGCCTACAATGAGCAGTTCTTC
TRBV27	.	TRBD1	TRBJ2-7	CASSARTGSSYEQYF	TGTGCCAGCAGTGCCCGGACAGGGTCATCGTACGAGCAGTACTTC
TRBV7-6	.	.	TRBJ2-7	CASSLFGGFGSYEQYF	TGTGCCAGCTCCTTATTTGGGGGGTTTGGGTCCTACGAGCAGTACTTC
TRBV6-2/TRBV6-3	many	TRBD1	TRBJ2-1	CASSYGQDNEQFF	TGTGCCAGCAGTTACGGACAGGACAATGAGCAGTTCTTC
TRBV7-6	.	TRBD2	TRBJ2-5	CASSEGLAGATGETQYF	TGTGCCAGCAGCGAGGGACTAGCGGGGGCAACGGGGGAGACCCAGTACTTC
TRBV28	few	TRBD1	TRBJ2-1	CASSLEGQGSNEQFF	TGTGCCAGCAGTTTAGAAGGACAGGGCTCCAATGAGCAGTTCTTC
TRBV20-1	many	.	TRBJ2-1	CSPVERASYNEQFF	TGCAGCCCTGTTGAGCGGGCCTCCTACAATGAGCAGTTCTTC
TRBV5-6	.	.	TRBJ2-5	CASSDYRAGSGETQYF	TGTGCCAGCAGCGACTACCGGGCAGGGAGTGGGGAGACCCAGTACTTC
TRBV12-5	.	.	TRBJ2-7	CASGYGPDEQYF	TGTGCTAGTGGCTACGGTCCCGACGAGCAGTACTTC
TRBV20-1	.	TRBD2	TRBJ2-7	CSAPTSGISSYEQYF	TGCAGTGCTCCGACTAGCGGGATATCCTCCTACGAGCAGTACTTC
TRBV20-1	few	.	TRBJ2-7	CSARASTAPEQYF	TGCAGTGCTAGAGCCTCCACGGCTCCCGAGCAGTACTTC
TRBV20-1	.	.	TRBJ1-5	CSARGLGEQPQHF	TGCAGTGCTAGAGGCCTTGGCGAGCAGCCCCAGCATTTT
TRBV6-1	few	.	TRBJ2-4	CASRTYDIQYF	TGTGCCAGCAGGACTTACGACATTCAGTACTTC
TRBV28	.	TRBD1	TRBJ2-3	CASSLPTGYADTQYF	TGTGCCAGCAGCCTTCCGACAGGGTATGCGGATACGCAGTATTTT
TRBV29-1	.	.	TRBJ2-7	CSVEDGGGGGEQYF	TGCAGCGTTGAAGACGGGGGTGGAGGTGGCGAGCAGTACTTC
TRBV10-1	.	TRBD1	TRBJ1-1	CASILEGQGFSVTEAFF	TGCGCCAGCATTCTCGAGGGACAGGGATTTAGTGTAACTGAAGCTTTCTTT
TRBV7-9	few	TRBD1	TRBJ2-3	CASSLSGTEEADTQYF	TGTGCCAGCAGCTTATCCGGGACAGAAGAGGCAGATACGCAGTATTTT
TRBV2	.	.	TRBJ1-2	CARQGADYGYTF	TGTGCCCGTCAAGGGGCCGACTATGGCTACACCTTC
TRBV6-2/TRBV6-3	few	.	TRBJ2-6	CASSQNPSGANVLTF	TGTGCCAGCAGTCAAAACCCCTCTGGGGCCAACGTCCTGACTTTC
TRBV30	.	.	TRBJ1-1	CAWRDGGLFDLYTEAFF	TGTGCCTGGAGGGATGGGGGACTCTTTGACTTATACACTGAAGCTTTCTTT
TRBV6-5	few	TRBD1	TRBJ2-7	CASSTGEEAEQYF	TGTGCCAGCAGTACAGGGGAAGAGGCCGAGCAGTACTTC
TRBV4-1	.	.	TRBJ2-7	CASSFGRAGEQYF	TGCGCCAGCAGCTTCGGCAGGGCAGGCGAGCAGTACTTC
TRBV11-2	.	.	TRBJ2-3	CASSLEQGTDTQYF	TGTGCCAGCAGCTTAGAACAGGGCACAGATACGCAGTATTTT
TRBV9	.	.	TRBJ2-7	CASSTTHREGYEQYF	TGTGCCAGCAGCACAACCCACAGGGAGGGGTACGAGCAGTACTTC
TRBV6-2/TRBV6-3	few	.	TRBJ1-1	CASSYGQGTEAFF	TGTGCCAGCAGTTACGGGCAGGGGACTGAAGCTTTCTTT
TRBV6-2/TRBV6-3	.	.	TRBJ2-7	CASSYSFETYEQYF	TGTGCCAGCAGTTACTCGTTCGAGACCTACGAGCAGTACTTC
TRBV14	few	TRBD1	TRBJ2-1	CASSPDRGHYNEQFF	TGTGCCAGCAGCCCGGACAGGGGGCATTACAATGAGCAGTTCTTC
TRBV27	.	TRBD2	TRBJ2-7	CASNRLAGEGEQYF	TGTGCCAGCAACCGACTAGCGGGAGAGGGGGAGCAGTACTTC
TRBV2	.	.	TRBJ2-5	CASSELSPTWVQYF	TGTGCCAGCAGTGAGCTGAGCCCGACCTGGGTCCAGTACTTC
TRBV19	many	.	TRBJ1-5	CASSILAYQPQHF	TGTGCCAGTAGTATTTTGGCTTATCAGCCCCAGCATTTT
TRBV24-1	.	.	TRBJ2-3	CATRGSADTQYF	TGTGCCACCAGGGGCTCCGCAGATACGCAGTATTTT
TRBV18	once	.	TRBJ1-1	CASSPRADLRTEAFF	TGTGCCAGCTCACCCCGTGCCGACCTACGGACTGAAGCTTTCTTT
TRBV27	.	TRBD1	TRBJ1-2	CASSFLGVSGTGPYGYTF	TGTGCCAGCAGTTTCCTGGGGGTATCCGGGACAGGGCCCTATGGCTACACCTTC
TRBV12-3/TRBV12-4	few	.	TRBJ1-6	CASSVTVNYNSPLHF	TGTGCCAGCTCGGTGACGGTGAACTATAATTCACCCCTCCACTTT
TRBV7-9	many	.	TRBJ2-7	CASSSGSPYEQYF	TGTGCCAGCAGCTCAGGGTCCCCCTACGAGCAGTACTTC
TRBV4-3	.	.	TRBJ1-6	CASSQRRSKYNSPLHF	TGCGCCAGCAGCCAACGGCGGTCAAAATATAATTCACCCCTCCACTTT
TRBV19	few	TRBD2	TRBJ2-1	CASSILAGGQEEQFF	TGTGCCAGTAGTATCCTAGCGGGAGGTCAGGAGGAGCAGTTCTTC
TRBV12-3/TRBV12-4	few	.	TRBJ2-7	CASSWETSEQYF	TGTGCCAGCAGTTGGGAGACCTCCGAGCAGTACTTC
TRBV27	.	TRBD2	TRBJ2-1	CASSGQGWGLAGGSSYNEQFF	TGTGCCAGCAGTGGGCAGGGCTGGGGACTAGCGGGGGGTAGCTCCTACAATGAGCAGTTCTTC
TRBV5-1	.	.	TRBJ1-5	CASSLVGDQPQHF	TGCGCCAGCAGCTTAGTGGGGGATCAGCCCCAGCATTTT
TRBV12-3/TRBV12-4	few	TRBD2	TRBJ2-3	CASSLGTSGSAEDTQYF	TGTGCCAGCAGTTTGGGGACTAGCGGGAGCGCCGAGGATACGCAGTATTTT
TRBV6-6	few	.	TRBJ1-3	CASTPLPGNTIYF	TGTGCCAGCACCCCCTTGCCTGGAAACACCATATATTTT
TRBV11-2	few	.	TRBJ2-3	CASSSDMITDTQYF	TGTGCCAGCAGCTCGGACATGATTACAGATACGCAGTATTTT
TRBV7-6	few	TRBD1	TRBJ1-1	CASSQDRTGTEAFF	TGTGCCAGCAGCCAGGATCGGACAGGCACTGAAGCTTTCTTT
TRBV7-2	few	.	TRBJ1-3	CASSLVIRGITGNTIYF	TGTGCCAGCAGCTTAGTGATCAGGGGAATTACTGGAAACACCATATATTTT
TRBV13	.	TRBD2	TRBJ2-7	CASSLGGGSGVYEQYF	TGTGCCAGCAGCTTAGGCGGCGGTAGCGGGGTTTACGAGCAGTACTTC
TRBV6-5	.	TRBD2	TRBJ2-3	CASSYSLAGPGKGTQYF	TGTGCCAGCAGTTACTCGCTAGCGGGTCCCGGCAAGGGTACGCAGTATTTT
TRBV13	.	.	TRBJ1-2	CASSFSVRAYGYTF	TGTGCCAGCAGCTTCTCCGTCAGGGCCTATGGCTACACCTTC
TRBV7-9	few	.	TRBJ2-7	CASSLSGHEQYF	TGTGCCAGCAGCTTATCAGGGCACGAGCAGTACTTC
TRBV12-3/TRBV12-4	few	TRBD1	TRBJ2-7	CASGTGADYEQYF	TGTGCCAGCGGGACAGGGGCCGACTACGAGCAGTACTTC
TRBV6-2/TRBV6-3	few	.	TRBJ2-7	CASSYGLTTYEQYF	TGTGCCAGCAGTTACGGACTAACCACCTACGAGCAGTACTTC
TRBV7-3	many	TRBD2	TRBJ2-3	CASSLTGTISDTQYF	TGTGCCAGCAGCTTGACCGGGACTATATCAGATACGCAGTATTTT
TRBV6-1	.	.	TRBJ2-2	CASSEGDGTGELFF	TGTGCCAGCAGTGAAGGGGACGGCACCGGGGAGCTGTTTTTT
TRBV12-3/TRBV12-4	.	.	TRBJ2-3	CASSLKTAASSTDTQYF	TGTGCCAGCAGTTTAAAGACTGCTGCTTCTAGCACAGATACGCAGTATTTT
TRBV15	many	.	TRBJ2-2	CATSRVRGSGELFF	TGTGCCACCAGCAGAGTCCGGGGATCCGGGGAGCTGTTTTTT
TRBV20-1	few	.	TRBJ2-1	CSASPQKEQFF	TGCAGTGCTAGTCCTCAGAAGGAGCAGTTCTTC
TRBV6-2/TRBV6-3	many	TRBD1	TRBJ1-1	CASSYGKGATEAFF	TGTGCCAGCAGTTATGGAAAGGGGGCCACTGAAGCTTTCTTT
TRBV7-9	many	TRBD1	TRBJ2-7	CASSSRQGMSYEQYF	TGTGCCAGCAGCAGCCGACAGGGAATGTCCTACGAGCAGTACTTC
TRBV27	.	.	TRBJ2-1	CASSFVGEARNEQFF	TGTGCCAGCAGTTTCGTGGGAGAGGCGAGGAATGAGCAGTTCTTC